This T cell receptor beta chain emerged from a study of blood T cell repertoires in COVID-19. This CDR3 comprises 16 residues. Trimming took 4 bases from V and 0 from J; bases not matched to a gene: 6. Germline V CDR1 and CDR2: SGHRS, YFSETQ. In this sample, this clone turned up once. Original processing methods: Reference gene primer amplification in the assay estimated nucleated cell counts. The method was immunoSEQ multiplex PCR; TCRdb's version includes in-frame clones alone and lacks a portion of them. That table supplies the V and J calls and clone size; D and trimming were determined from the DNA. The sample shows some 220,000 clones, around 85% of them seen only once.

Sequenced material: peripheral blood. The V gene is TRBV5-1, the J gene TRBJ2-2; 7 nucleotides agree with TRBD1. This clonotype was sampled from a woman aged 60-70 years with active or convalescent COVID-19. Here the CDR3 reads CASSRDGTANTGELFF. The CDR3 DNA sequence: TGCGCCAGCAGCAGGGACGGGACAGCGAACACCGGGGAGCTGTTTTTT.